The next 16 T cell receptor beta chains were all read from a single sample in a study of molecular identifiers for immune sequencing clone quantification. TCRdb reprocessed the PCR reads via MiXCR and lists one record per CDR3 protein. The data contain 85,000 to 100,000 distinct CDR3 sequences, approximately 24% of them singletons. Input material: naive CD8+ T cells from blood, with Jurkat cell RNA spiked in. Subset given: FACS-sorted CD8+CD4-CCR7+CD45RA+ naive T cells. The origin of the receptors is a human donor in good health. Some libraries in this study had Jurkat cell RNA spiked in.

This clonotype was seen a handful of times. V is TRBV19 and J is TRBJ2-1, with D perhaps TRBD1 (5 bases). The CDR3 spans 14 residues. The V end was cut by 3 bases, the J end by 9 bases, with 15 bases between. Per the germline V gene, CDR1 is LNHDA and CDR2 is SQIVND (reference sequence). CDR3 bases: TGTGCCAGTAGTATGGCAAAGGGGTTCGGTGAGCAGTTCTTC. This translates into CASSMAKGFGEQFF.

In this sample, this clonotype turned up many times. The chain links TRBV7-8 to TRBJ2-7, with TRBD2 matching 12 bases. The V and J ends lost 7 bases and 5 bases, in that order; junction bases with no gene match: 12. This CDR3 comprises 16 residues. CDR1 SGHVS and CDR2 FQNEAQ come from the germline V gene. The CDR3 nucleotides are TGTGCCAGCAACCTACTAGCGGGAGGTAGCTGGCACGAGCAGTACTTC. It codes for CASNLLAGGSWHEQYF. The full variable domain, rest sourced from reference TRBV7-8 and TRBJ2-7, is GAGVSQSPRYKVAKRGQDVALRCDPISGHVSLFWYQQALGQGPEFLTYFQNEAQLDKSGLPSDRFFAERPEGSVSTLKIQRTQQEDSAVYLCASNLLAGGSWHEQYFGPGTRLTVT.

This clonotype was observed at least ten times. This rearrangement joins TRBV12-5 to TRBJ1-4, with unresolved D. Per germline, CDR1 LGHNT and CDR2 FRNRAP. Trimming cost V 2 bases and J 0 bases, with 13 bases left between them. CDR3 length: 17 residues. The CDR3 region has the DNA TGTGCTAGTGGTTTGCTCGATGGTTTTGCAACTAATGAAAAACTGTTTTTT. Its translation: CASGLLDGFATNEKLFF.

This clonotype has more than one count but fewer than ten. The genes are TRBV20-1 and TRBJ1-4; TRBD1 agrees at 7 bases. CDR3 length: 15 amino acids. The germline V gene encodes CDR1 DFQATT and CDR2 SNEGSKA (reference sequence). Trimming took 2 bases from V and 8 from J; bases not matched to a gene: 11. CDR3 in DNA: TGCAGTGCTAGAAGCCGACAGGGTGTGGTAGAAAAACTGTTTTTT. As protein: CSARSRQGVVEKLFF.

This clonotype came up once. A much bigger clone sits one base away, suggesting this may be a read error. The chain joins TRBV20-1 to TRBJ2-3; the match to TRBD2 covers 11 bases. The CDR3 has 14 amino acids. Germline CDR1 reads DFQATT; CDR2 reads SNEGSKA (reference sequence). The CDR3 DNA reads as TGCAGTGGTCAGCAGCTAGCGGGAGGAGATATGCAGTATTTT. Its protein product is CSGQQLAGGDMQYF.

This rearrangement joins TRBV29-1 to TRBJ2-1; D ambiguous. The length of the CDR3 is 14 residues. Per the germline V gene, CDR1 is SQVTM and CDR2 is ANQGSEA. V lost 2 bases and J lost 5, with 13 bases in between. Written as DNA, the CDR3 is TGCAGCGTTGAATTGGGGATGTGGGACAATGAGCAGTTCTTC. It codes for CSVELGMWDNEQFF.

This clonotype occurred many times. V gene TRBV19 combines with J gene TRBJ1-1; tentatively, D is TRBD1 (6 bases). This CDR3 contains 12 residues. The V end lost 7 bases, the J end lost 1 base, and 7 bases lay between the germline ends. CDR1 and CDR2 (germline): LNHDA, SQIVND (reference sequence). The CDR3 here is CASKQGNTEAFF. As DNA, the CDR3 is TGTGCCAGTAAACAGGGGAACACTGAAGCTTTCTTT.

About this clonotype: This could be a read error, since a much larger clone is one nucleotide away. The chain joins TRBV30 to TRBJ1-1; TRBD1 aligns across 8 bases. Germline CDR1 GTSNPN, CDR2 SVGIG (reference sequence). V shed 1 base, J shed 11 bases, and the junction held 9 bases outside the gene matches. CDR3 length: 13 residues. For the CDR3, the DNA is TGTGCCTGGAGTGAAGACAGGGGTACTGGTGCTTTCTTT. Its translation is CAWSEDRGTGAFF.

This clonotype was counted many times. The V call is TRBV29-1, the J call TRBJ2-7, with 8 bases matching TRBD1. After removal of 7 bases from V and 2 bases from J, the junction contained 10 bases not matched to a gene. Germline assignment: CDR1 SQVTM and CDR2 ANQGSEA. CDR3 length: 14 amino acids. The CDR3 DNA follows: TGCAGCGCCAGCCTGAGACAGGGGCCCTACGAGCAGTACTTC. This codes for CSASLRQGPYEQYF.

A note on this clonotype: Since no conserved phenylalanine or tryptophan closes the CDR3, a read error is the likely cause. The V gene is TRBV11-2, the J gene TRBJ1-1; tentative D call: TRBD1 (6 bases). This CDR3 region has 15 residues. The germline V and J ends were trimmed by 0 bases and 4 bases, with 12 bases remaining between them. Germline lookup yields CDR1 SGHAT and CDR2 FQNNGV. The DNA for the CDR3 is TGTGCCAGCAGCTTAGATCTCGGGGGGCTCACTGAAGCTTTCTGT. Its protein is CASSLDLGGLTEAFC.

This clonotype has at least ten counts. Here the CDR3 DNA reads TGCAGCGTTGAAGTGGGACAGGGGTACGAGCAGTACTTC. Translated, it gives CSVEVGQGYEQYF. The genes are TRBV29-1 and TRBJ2-7; the match to TRBD1 covers 10 bases. CDR3 size: 13 residues. Germline assignment: CDR1 SQVTM and CDR2 ANQGSEA. V was clipped by 1 base and J by 4 bases; unmatched bases: 1.

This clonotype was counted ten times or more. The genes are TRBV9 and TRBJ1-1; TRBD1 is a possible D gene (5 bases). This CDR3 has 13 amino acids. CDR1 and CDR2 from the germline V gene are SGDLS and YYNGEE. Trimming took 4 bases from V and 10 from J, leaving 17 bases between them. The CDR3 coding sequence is TGTGCCAGCAGCCCCCGGGACCTCAGTCGAGCTTTCTTT. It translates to CASSPRDLSRAFF.

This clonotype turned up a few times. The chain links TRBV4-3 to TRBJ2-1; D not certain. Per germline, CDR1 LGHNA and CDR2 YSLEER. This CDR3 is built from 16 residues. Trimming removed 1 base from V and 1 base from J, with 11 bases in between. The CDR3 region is CASSQGLVPSYNEQFF. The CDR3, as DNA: TGCGCCAGCAGCCAAGGCTTGGTCCCATCCTACAATGAGCAGTTCTTC.

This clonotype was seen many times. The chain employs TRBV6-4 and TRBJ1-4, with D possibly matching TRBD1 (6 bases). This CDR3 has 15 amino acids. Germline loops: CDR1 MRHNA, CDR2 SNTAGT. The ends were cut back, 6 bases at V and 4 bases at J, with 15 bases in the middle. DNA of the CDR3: TGTGCCAGCAGCCCGGGGGCGCGTCTTAATGAAAAACTGTTTTTT. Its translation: CASSPGARLNEKLFF.

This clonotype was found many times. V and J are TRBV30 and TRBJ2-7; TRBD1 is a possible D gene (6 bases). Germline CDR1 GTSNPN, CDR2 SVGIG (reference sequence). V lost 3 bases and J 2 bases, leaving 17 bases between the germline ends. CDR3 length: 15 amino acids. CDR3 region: CAWSDRAGDPYEQYF. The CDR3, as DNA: TGTGCCTGGAGCGATAGGGCAGGGGATCCCTACGAGCAGTACTTC.

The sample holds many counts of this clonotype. CDR3 sequence reads: CASSDMGGSEAFF. The CDR3 nucleotides read TGTGCCAGCAGTGACATGGGGGGCTCTGAAGCTTTCTTT. The V and J genes are TRBV7-8 and TRBJ1-1; the D gene is possibly TRBD1 (6 bases). Germline V gene sequence: CDR1 SGHVS, CDR2 FQNEAQ. V was clipped by 6 bases and J by 6 bases, with 14 bases between them. The CDR3 loop spans 13 amino acids. The variable domain in full, completed from reference TRBV7-8 and TRBJ1-1, reads GAGVSQSPRYKVAKRGQDVALRCDPISGHVSLFWYQQALGQGPEFLTYFQNEAQLDKSGLPSDRFFAERPEGSVSTLKIQRTQQEDSAVYLCASSDMGGSEAFFGQGTRLTVV.